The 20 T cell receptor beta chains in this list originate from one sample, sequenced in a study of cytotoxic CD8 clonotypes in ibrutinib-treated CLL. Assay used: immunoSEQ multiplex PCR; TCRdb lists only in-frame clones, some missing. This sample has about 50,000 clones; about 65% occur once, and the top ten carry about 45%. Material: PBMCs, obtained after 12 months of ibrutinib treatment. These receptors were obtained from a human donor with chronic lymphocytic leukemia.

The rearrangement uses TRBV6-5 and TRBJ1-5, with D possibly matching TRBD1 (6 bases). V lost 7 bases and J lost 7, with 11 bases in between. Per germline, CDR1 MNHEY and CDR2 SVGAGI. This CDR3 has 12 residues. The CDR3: CASKTTGQPQHF. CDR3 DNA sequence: TGTGCCAGCAAAACGACAGGCCAGCCCCAGCATTTT.

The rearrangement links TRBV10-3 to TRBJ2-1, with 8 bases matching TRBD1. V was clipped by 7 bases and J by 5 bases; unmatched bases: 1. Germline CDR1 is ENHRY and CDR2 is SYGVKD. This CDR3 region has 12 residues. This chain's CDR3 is CAINRGDNEQFF. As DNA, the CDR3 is TGTGCCATCAACAGGGGGGACAATGAGCAGTTCTTC.

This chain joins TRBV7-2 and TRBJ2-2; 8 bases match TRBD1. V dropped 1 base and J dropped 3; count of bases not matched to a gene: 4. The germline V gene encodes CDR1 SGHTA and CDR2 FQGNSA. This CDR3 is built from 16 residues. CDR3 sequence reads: CASSLGGTGHTGELFF. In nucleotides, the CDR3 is TGTGCCAGCAGCTTAGGAGGGACAGGCCACACCGGGGAGCTGTTTTTT. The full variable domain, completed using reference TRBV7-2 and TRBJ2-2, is GAGVSQSPSNKVTEKGKDVELRCDPISGHTALYWYRQSLGQGLEFLIYFQGNSAPDKSGLPSDRFSAERTGGSVSTLTIQRTQQEDSAVYLCASSLGGTGHTGELFFGEGSRLTVL.

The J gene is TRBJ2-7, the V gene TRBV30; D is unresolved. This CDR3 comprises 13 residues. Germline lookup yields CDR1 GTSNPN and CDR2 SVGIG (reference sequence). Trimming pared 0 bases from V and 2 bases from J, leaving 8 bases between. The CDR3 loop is CAWSVKGPYEQYF. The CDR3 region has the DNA TGTGCCTGGAGTGTAAAGGGTCCCTACGAGCAGTACTTC. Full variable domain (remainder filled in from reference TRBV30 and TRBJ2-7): SQTIHQWPATLVQPVGSPLSLECTVEGTSNPNLYWYRQAAGRGLQLLFYSVGIGQISSEVPQNLSASRPQDRQFILSSKKLLLSDSGFYLCAWSVKGPYEQYFGPGTRLTVT.

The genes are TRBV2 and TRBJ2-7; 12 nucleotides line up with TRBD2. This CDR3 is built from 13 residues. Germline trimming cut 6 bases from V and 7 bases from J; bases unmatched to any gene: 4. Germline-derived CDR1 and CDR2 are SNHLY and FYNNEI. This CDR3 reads CASSGGLAGEQYF. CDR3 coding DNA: TGTGCCAGCAGCGGGGGACTAGCGGGTGAGCAGTACTTC.

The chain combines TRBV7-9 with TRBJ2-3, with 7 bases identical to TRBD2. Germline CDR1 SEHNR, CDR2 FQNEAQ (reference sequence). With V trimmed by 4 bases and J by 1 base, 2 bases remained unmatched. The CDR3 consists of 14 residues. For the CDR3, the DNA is TGTGCCAGCAGCTCCCTAGCGGGCACAGATACGCAGTATTTT. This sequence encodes CASSSLAGTDTQYF.

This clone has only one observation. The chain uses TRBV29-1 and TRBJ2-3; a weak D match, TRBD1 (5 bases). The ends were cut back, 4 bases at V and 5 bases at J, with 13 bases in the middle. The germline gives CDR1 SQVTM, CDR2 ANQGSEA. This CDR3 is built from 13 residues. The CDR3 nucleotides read TGCAGCGTTGGTGGCAGGGCAGGAGATACGCAGTATTTT. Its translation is CSVGGRAGDTQYF.

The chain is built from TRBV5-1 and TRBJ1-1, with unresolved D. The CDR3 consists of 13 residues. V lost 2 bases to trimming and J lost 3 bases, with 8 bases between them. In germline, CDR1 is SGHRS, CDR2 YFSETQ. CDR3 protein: CASSFSLDTEAFF. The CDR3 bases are TGCGCCAGCAGCTTTAGTCTTGACACTGAAGCTTTCTTT. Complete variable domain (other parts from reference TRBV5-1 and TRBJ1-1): KAGVTQTPRYLIKTRGQQVTLSCSPISGHRSVSWYQQTPGQGLQFLFEYFSETQRNKGNFPGRFSGRQFSNSRSEMNVSTLELGDSALYLCASSFSLDTEAFFGQGTRLTVV.

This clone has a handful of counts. For the CDR3, the DNA is TGTGCCAGCAGTTTAGTCTGGCGCAGCTATGGCTACACCTTC. It encodes CASSLVWRSYGYTF. The chain carries TRBV28 and TRBJ1-2; D is unclear. The V gene lost 2 bases and the J gene lost 4 bases, with 11 bases spanning the gap. This CDR3 has 14 residues. The germline gives CDR1 MDHEN, CDR2 SYDVKM.

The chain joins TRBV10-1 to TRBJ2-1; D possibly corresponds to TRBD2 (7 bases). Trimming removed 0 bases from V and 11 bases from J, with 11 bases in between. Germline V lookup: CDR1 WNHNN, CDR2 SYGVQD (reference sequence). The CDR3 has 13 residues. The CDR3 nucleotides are TGCGCCAGCAGTGAGTCGGGGAGGGGGAAGCAGTTCTTC. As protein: CASSESGRGKQFF.

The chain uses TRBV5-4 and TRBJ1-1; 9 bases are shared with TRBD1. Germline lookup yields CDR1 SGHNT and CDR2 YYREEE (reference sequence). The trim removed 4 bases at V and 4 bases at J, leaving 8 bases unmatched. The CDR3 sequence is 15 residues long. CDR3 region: CASSQGQGFGTEAFF. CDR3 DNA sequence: TGTGCCAGCAGCCAGGGACAGGGATTCGGCACTGAAGCTTTCTTT.

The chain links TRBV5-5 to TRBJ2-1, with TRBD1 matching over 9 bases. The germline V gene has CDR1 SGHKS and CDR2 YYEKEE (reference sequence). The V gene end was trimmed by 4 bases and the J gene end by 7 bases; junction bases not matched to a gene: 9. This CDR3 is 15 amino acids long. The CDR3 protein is CASSGGDRALNEQFF. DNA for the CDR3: TGTGCCAGCAGCGGTGGGGACAGGGCACTGAATGAGCAGTTCTTC.

In DNA form, the CDR3 reads TGTGCCAGCAGTCGACAGGGAGCACAAGAGACCCAGTACTTC. Encoded protein: CASSRQGAQETQYF. V usage is TRBV6-6 and J usage is TRBJ2-5; the match to TRBD1 covers 7 bases. CDR3 length equals 14 residues. V dropped 5 bases and J dropped 2; count of bases not matched to a gene: 5. The germline V gene encodes CDR1 MNHNY and CDR2 SVGAGI (reference sequence).

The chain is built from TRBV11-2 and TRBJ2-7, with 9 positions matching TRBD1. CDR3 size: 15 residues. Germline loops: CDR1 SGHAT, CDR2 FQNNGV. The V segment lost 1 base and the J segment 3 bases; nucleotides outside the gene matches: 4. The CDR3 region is CASSLGGTGFYEQYF. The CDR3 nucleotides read TGTGCCAGCAGCTTAGGCGGGACAGGGTTCTACGAGCAGTACTTC.

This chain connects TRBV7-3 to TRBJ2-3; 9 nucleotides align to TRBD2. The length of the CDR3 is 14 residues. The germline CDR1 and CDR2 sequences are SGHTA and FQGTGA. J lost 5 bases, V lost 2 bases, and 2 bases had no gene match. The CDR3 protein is CASSLAGGIDTQYF. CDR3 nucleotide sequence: TGTGCCAGCAGCTTAGCGGGAGGGATAGATACGCAGTATTTT.

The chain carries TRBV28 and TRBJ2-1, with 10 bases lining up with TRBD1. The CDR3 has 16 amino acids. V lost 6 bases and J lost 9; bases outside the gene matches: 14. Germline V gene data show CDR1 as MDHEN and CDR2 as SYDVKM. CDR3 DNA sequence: TGTGCCAGCAGCCCAAGACAGGGGGCCGGCAAGGTTGAGCAGTTCTTC. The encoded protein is CASSPRQGAGKVEQFF.

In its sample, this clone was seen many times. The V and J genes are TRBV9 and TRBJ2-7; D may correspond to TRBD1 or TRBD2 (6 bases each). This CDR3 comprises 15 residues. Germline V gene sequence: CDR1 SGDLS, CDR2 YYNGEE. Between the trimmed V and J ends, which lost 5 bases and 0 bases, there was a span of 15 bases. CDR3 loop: CASSMGGGLSYEQYF. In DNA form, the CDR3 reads TGTGCCAGCAGTATGGGTGGGGGGCTCTCCTACGAGCAGTACTTC.

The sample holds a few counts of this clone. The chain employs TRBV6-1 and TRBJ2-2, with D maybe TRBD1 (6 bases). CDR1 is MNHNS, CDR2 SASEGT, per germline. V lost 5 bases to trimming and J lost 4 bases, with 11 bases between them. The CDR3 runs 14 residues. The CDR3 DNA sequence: TGTGCCAGCAGTTTGGGGGCGGGCACCGGGGAGCTGTTTTTT. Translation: CASSLGAGTGELFF.

CDR3 sequence: CATSRDHGRDWTYEQYF. The DNA for the CDR3 is TGTGCCACCAGCAGAGATCATGGTCGGGACTGGACCTACGAGCAGTACTTC. V and J are TRBV15 and TRBJ2-7, with D tentatively TRBD2 (6 bases). The CDR3 runs to 17 residues. Germline loops: CDR1 LNHNV, CDR2 YYDKDF (reference sequence). Trimming cost V 0 bases and J 2 bases, with 17 bases left between them.

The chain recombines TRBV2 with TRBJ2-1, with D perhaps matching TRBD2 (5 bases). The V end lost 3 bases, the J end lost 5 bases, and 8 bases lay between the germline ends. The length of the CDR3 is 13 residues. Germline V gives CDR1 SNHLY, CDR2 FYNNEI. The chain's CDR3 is CASSDQRHNEQFF. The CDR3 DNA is TGTGCCAGCAGTGATCAGCGGCACAATGAGCAGTTCTTC.